This T cell receptor beta chain appears in the sequencing data of a study of shared clonotypes between healthy human individuals. Turning to the study itself: Three CD4 naive, three CD4 memory, two CD8 naive and one CD8 memory plate were used per donor.

Germline-derived CDR1 and CDR2 are KGHSH and LQKENI. V shed 4 bases and J 9 bases; nucleotides not matched to a gene: 17. The CDR3 covers 17 residues. This table comes from immunoSEQ multiplex PCR, and its TCRdb copy is limited to in-frame clones, with some not included. The table records more than 1.2 million clones, about 98.5% of them present only once. About this clone itself: Its target is unknown.

Donors were healthy HIV-negative adults without recent acute infections or vaccinations. The study separated CD4+ cells into CD45RA+ naive and CD45RA-negative memory subsets. Study findings and constraints: Naive subsets generally had larger estimated richness than memory subsets.

The clonotype was recovered from a man aged 30 to 45 in good health. Material: naive CD4+ T cells sorted from blood. Subset: CD45RA+ positively selected. This chain uses TRBV18 with TRBJ2-1, with 8 positions matching TRBD1. CDR3 nucleotides: TGTGCCAGCTCACATTCATACGGACAGGGAAAAGTGTCTGAGCAGTTCTTC. It is translated as CASSHSYGQGKVSEQFF.